The sequence of this T cell receptor (beta chain) was determined in a study of cytomegalovirus exposure and HLA in healthy donors. In nominal health when sampled, donors likely had unrecorded immune exposures nonetheless. Findings and limits, study-wide: The investigators catalogued about 170 TCR beta chains as cytomegalovirus-associated. A few V segments could not be told apart, such as TRBV6-2 and TRBV6-3, and were left out. Analyzed later, association rates of TCRs varied across HLA loci, with DRB1 most and HLA-C fewest.

PCR was performed using 60 Vbeta and 13 Jbeta primers. Sequencing used immunoSEQ multiplex PCR; TCRdb keeps in-frame clones, though not all of them. The sample includes tens of thousands of clones, approximately 71% of them seen just once. To note about this clone: Its target is not known.

The CDR3 covers 13 residues. V lost 3 bases and J lost 15; bases outside the gene matches: 10. Per the germline V gene, CDR1 is KGHSH and CDR2 is LQKENI. The chain employs TRBV18 and TRBJ2-4; TRBD2 aligns across 8 bases. Sequenced input: PBMCs. The origin of this receptor is a man aged 25-40 years in good health and CMV-seronegative. CDR3 region: CASSPSGSHFRYF. The DNA of the CDR3 is TGTGCCAGCTCACCGAGCGGGAGTCACTTTCGGTACTTC.